The clone carrying this T cell receptor (beta chain) was counted once. V lost 3 bases to trimming and J lost 1 base, with 6 bases between them. This CDR3 is 13 amino acids long. Germline CDR1 is SGHAT and CDR2 is FQDESV (reference sequence). Authors' processing steps: For nucleated cells, counts were estimated from reference gene primer amplification. Only in-frame clones appear in the TCRdb table, and some are missing; sequencing was by immunoSEQ multiplex PCR. D and trimming come from the DNA, and the V and J calls and clone size come from that table. In the table there are around 150,000 clones, roughly 91% of which are singletons. These data are taken from a study of blood T cell repertoires in COVID-19. Study-wide context: T cells, B-cell-depleted T cells, or PBMCs provided the cDNA or gDNA that served as material.

This rearrangement joins TRBV11-1 to TRBJ1-1; D gene ambiguous. Sequencing was carried out using peripheral blood. The TCR sequence derives from a woman aged 50 to 60 with acute or convalescent COVID-19. CDR3 sequence: CASSLAANTEAFF. The CDR3 nucleotides are TGTGCCAGCAGCTTGGCGGCGAACACTGAAGCTTTCTTT.